Listed below are T cell receptor beta chains from one sample, sequenced in a study of beta chain features in type 1 diabetes. The method was immunoSEQ multiplex PCR; TCRdb's version includes in-frame clones alone and lacks a portion of them. The data hold roughly 240,000 clones, with approximately 25% observed a single time. Sequencing used naive CD4+ T cells from blood. These receptors originate from a woman in her twenties or thirties with type 1 diabetes. Both conserved end residues are part of each CDR3. D genes are given only for firm matches. Size is omitted from some rows. Given values are once, few, many or a class for expanded clones.

DNA: TGCAGCGTACCGATAGCGGGAGCGGGTGCAGATACGCAGTATTTT
CDR3: CSVPIAGAGADTQYF
D: TRBD2
size: few
V: TRBV29-1
J: TRBJ2-3

DNA: TGTGCCAGCAGCGTACCCCAGGACGGGAGCTCCTACGAGCAGTACTTC
CDR3: CASSVPQDGSSYEQYF
D: -
size: -
V: TRBV7-8
J: TRBJ2-7

DNA: TGTGCCAGCAGCCAAGTGTACTCTGGAAACACCATATATTTT
CDR3: CASSQVYSGNTIYF
D: -
size: -
V: TRBV14
J: TRBJ1-3

DNA: TGTGCCAGCAGCTTTCAGGCGTGGGGCTACACCTTC
CDR3: CASSFQAWGYTF
D: -
size: few
V: TRBV7-9
J: TRBJ1-2

DNA: TGCAGCGTGGGGGCCAGGGCGTCGGAGGGCTACACCTTC
CDR3: CSVGARASEGYTF
D: -
size: few
V: TRBV29-1
J: TRBJ1-2

DNA: TGCAGCGTTGTGCAGGGCGACTATGGCTACACCTTC
CDR3: CSVVQGDYGYTF
D: -
size: -
V: TRBV29-1
J: TRBJ1-2

DNA: TGTGCCAGCAAGGGGGTCTACAATGAGCAGTTCTTC
CDR3: CASKGVYNEQFF
D: -
size: few
V: TRBV27
J: TRBJ2-1

DNA: TGTGCCAGCAGTTACTCGAGCAGGGGGCTCCAAGAGACCCAGTACTTC
CDR3: CASSYSSRGLQETQYF
D: TRBD1
size: -
V: TRBV6-5
J: TRBJ2-5

DNA: TGCGCCAGCAGTCACGGCCTAGTACAGGACAGGTACGAGCAGTACTTC
CDR3: CASSHGLVQDRYEQYF
D: TRBD1
size: few
V: TRBV23-1
J: TRBJ2-7

DNA: TGTGCCAGCAGTCCCCGACAGTACTACGAGCAGTACTTC
CDR3: CASSPRQYYEQYF
D: -
size: -
V: TRBV28
J: TRBJ2-7

DNA: TGTGCCAGCAGCGTTTCACAGGGGGGTCTAGGCGATGAGCAGTTCTTC
CDR3: CASSVSQGGLGDEQFF
D: TRBD1
size: -
V: TRBV9
J: TRBJ2-1

DNA: TGCAGTGCTAGATTTGGAGAACTGTTTTTT
CDR3: CSARFGELFF
D: -
size: few
V: TRBV20-1
J: TRBJ1-4

DNA: TGTGCCACCAGGAATGGGCTTGGGGCCAACGTCCTGACTTTC
CDR3: CATRNGLGANVLTF
D: -
size: -
V: TRBV6-5
J: TRBJ2-6

DNA: TGCGCCAGCAGCCCCGGACTAGACTTTTACAATGAGCAGTTCTTC
CDR3: CASSPGLDFYNEQFF
D: TRBD2
size: -
V: TRBV5-1
J: TRBJ2-1

DNA: TGTGCCAGCAGCCGATCGGAGGGCGCTTGGTACGAGCAGTACTTC
CDR3: CASSRSEGAWYEQYF
D: -
size: -
V: TRBV7-2
J: TRBJ2-7

DNA: TGTGCCAGCAGCTTGGCCGGGATTGGTAGACAGACCCAGTACTTC
CDR3: CASSLAGIGRQTQYF
D: -
size: -
V: TRBV5-4
J: TRBJ2-5